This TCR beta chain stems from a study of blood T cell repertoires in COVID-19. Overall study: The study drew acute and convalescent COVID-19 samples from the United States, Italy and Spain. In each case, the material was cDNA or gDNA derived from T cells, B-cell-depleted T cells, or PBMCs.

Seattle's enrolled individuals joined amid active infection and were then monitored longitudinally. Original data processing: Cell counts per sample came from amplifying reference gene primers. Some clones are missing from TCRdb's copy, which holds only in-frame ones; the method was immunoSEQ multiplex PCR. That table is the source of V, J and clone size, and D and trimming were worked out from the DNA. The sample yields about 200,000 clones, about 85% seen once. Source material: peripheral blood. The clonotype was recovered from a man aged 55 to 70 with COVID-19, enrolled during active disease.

The CDR3 sequence is CASILRSPETQYF. The CDR3 bases are TGCGCCAGCATCCTCCGGTCCCCCGAGACCCAGTACTTC. This chain uses TRBV23-1 with TRBJ2-5, with D unclear. TRBV23-1 is labeled an ORF, and its function is uncertain. The V end lost 7 bases, the J end lost 5 bases, and 14 bases lay between the germline ends. The CDR3 sequence is 13 residues long.